The 5 T cell receptor beta chains below come from one sample, sequenced in a study of shared clonotypes between healthy human individuals. Only in-frame clones appear in the TCRdb table, and some are missing; sequencing was by immunoSEQ multiplex PCR. The sample carries 2 million to 2.5 million clones, 80% to 95% recorded once. Sequenced material: naive CD4+ T cells from PBMCs. Indicated subset: CD45RA+ positively selected. Receptors were obtained from a young man in good health. Some clones in this sample may be carry-over from other donors' samples.

The rearrangement uses TRBV18 and TRBJ2-5; D is uncertain. Germline-derived CDR1 and CDR2 are KGHSH and LQKENI. The CDR3 contains 14 residues. Trimming cost V 1 base and J 0 bases, with 6 bases left between them. CDR3 amino acids: CASSPLSDQETQYF. Written as DNA, the CDR3 is TGTGCCAGCTCACCACTGTCGGACCAAGAGACCCAGTACTTC.

This clone was seen just once. This rearrangement joins TRBV28 to TRBJ1-2, with D hard to call. This CDR3 is built from 16 residues. Germline CDR1 reads MDHEN; CDR2 reads SYDVKM. Trimming took 3 bases from V and 4 from J, leaving 18 bases between them. CDR3 protein: CASSFPLAGVSYGYTF. Here the CDR3 DNA reads TGTGCCAGCAGTTTTCCCCTCGCAGGCGTAAGCTATGGCTACACCTTC.

This sequence joins TRBV5-5 and TRBJ2-1; perhaps TRBD1 as D (6 bases). V was cut by 6 bases and J by 0 bases, with 13 bases left in between. CDR3 length: 15 amino acids. The germline CDR1 and CDR2 sequences are SGHKS and YYEKEE (reference sequence). For the CDR3, the DNA is TGTGCCAGCACGAGGGGGACGAGCTCCTACAATGAGCAGTTCTTC. It translates to CASTRGTSSYNEQFF.

The rearrangement uses TRBV20-1 and TRBJ2-5, with D possibly TRBD2 on 7 matching bases. The germline CDR1 and CDR2 sequences are DFQATT and SNEGSKA (reference sequence). The V and J ends lost 7 bases and 7 bases respectively, with 13 bases between them. The CDR3 length is 11 residues. CDR3 coding DNA: TGCAGTGAGGGGGGGCAGGGGACCCAGTACTTC. As protein: CSEGGQGTQYF.

The V call is TRBV7-2, the J call TRBJ1-2, with unresolved D. Trimming took off 3 bases at V and 5 bases at J, with 16 bases between the two ends. This CDR3 spans 15 amino acids. CDR1 and CDR2 from the germline V gene are SGHTA and FQGNSA. Here the CDR3 reads CASSLSNSRDYGYTF. The CDR3 region has the DNA TGTGCCAGCAGCTTGAGCAACAGTCGGGATTATGGCTACACCTTC.